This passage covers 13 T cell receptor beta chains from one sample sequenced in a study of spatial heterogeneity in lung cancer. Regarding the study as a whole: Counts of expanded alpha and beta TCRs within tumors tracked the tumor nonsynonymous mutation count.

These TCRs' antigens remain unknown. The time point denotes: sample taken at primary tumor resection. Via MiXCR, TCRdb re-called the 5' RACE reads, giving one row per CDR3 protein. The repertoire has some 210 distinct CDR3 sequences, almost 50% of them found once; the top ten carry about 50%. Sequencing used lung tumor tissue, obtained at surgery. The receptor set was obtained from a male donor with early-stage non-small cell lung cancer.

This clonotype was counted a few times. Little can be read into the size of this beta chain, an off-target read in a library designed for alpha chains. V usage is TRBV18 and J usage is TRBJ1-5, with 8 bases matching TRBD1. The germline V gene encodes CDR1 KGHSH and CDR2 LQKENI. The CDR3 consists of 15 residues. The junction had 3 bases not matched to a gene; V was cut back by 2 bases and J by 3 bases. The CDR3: CASSPDRGANQPQHF. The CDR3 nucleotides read TGTGCCAGCTCACCAGACAGGGGCGCCAATCAGCCCCAGCATTTT. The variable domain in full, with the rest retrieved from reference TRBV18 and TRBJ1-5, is NAGVMQNPRHLVRRRGQEARLRCSPMKGHSHVYWYRQLPEEGLKFMVYLQKENIIDESGMPKERFSAEFPKEGPSILRIQQVVRGDSAAYFCASSPDRGANQPQHFGDGTRLSIL.

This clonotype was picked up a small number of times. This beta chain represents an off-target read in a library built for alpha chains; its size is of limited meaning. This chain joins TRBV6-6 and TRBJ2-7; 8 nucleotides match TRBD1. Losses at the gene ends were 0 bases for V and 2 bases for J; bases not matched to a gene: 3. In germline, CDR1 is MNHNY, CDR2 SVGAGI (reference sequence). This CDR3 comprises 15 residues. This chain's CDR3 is CASSYSGQVTYEQYF. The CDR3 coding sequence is TGTGCCAGCAGTTACTCGGGACAGGTAACCTACGAGCAGTACTTC.

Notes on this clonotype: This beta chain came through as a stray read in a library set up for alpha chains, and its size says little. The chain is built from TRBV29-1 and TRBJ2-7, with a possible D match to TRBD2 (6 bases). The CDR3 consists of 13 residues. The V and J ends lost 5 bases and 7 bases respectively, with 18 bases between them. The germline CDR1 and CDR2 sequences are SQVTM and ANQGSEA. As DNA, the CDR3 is TGCAGCGTTTGGCAGGGCGGCCGGGGGGAGCAGTACTTC. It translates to CSVWQGGRGEQYF.

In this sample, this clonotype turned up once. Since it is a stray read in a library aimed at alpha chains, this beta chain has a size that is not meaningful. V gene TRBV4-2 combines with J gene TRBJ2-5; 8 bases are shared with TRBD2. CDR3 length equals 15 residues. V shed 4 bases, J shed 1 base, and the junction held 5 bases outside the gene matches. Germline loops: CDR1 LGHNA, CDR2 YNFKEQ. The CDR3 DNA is TGTGCCAGCAGCCCGGGAACTAGCGGCCAAGAGACCCAGTACTTC. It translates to CASSPGTSGQETQYF.

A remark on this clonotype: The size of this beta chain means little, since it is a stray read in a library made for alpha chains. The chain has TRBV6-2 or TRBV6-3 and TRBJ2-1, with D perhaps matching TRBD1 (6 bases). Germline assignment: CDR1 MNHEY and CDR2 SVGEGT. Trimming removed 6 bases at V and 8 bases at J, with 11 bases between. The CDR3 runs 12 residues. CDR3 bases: TGTGCCAGCAGCCCACAGGGCGATGAGCAGTTCTTC. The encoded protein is CASSPQGDEQFF.

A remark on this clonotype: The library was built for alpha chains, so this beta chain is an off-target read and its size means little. CDR3 residues: CASRRQGLFVTGELFF. Here the CDR3 DNA reads TGTGCCAGCAGGCGACAGGGTTTATTTGTCACCGGGGAGCTGTTTTTT. The chain combines TRBV6-5 with TRBJ2-2, with 7 bases lining up with TRBD1. The CDR3 extends over 16 amino acids. The V segment lost 6 bases and the J segment 4 bases; nucleotides outside the gene matches: 11. The germline gives CDR1 MNHEY, CDR2 SVGAGI.

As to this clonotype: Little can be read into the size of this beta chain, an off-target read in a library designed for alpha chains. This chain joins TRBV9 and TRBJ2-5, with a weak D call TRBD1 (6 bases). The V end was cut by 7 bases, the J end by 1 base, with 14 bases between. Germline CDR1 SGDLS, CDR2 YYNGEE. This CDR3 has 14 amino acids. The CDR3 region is CASGKGVLQETQYF. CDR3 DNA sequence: TGTGCCAGCGGAAAGGGGGTGCTCCAAGAGACCCAGTACTTC.

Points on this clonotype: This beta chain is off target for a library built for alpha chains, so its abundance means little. The CDR3 reads CASSRRANNEQFF. The CDR3 DNA follows: TGTGCCAGCAGCCGAAGAGCGAACAATGAGCAGTTCTTC. The rearrangement uses TRBV7-2 and TRBJ2-1, with D unresolved. V was trimmed by 5 bases and J by 5 bases, leaving 10 bases between them. The CDR3 has 13 residues. CDR1 and CDR2 from the germline V gene are SGHTA and FQGNSA. The variable domain in full, with the rest retrieved from reference TRBV7-2 and TRBJ2-1, is GAGVSQSPSNKVTEKGKDVELRCDPISGHTALYWYRQSLGQGLEFLIYFQGNSAPDKSGLPSDRFSAERTGGSVSTLTIQRTQQEDSAVYLCASSRRANNEQFFGPGTRLTVL.

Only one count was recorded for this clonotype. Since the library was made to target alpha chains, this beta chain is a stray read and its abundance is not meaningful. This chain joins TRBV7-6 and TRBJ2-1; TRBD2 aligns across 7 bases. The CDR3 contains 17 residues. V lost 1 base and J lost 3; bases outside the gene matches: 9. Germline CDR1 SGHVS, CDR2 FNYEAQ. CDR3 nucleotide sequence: TGTGCCAGCAGCTTAGAGATGGGGACTACATACTACAATGAGCAGTTCTTC. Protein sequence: CASSLEMGTTYYNEQFF.

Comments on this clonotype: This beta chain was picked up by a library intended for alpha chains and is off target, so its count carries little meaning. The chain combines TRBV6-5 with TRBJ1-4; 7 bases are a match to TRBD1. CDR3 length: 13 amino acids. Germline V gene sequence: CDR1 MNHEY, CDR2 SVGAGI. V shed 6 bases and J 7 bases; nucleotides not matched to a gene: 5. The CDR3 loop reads CASRIQGTEKLFF. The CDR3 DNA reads TGTGCCAGCAGGATACAGGGGACTGAAAAACTGTTTTTT.

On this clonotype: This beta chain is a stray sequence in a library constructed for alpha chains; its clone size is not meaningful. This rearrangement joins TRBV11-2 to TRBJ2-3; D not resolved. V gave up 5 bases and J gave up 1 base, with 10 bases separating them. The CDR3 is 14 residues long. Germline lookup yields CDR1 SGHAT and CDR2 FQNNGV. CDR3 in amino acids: CASSPAPGTDTQYF. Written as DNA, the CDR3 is TGTGCCAGCAGCCCGGCTCCGGGCACAGATACGCAGTATTTT.

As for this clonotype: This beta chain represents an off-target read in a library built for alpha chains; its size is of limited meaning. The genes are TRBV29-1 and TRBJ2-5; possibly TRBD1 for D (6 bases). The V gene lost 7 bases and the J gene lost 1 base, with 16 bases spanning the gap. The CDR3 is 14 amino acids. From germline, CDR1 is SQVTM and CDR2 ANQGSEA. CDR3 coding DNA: TGCAGCGCCAACCGGGGACACTTCCAAGAGACCCAGTACTTC. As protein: CSANRGHFQETQYF.

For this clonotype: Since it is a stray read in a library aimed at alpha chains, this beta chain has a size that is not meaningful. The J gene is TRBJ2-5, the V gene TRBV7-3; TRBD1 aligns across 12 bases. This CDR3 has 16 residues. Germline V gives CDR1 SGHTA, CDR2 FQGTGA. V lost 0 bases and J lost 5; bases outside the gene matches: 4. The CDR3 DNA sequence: TGTGCCAGCAGCTTAACGGGACAGGGGGCGCCGGAGACCCAGTACTTC. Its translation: CASSLTGQGAPETQYF.